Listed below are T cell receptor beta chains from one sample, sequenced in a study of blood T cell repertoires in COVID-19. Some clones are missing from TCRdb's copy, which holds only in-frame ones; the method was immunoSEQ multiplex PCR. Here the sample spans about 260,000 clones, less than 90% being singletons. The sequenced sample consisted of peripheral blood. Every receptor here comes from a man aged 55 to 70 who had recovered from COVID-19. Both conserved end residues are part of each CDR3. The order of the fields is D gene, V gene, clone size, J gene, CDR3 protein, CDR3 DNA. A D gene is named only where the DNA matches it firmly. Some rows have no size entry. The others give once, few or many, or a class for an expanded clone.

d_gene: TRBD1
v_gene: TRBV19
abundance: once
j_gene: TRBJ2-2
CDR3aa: CAGDRGPGELFF
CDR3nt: TGTGCCGGAGACAGGGGGCCCGGGGAGCTGTTTTTT

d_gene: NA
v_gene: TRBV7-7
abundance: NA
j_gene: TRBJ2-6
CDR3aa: CASSPGSGANVLTF
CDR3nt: TGTGCTAGCAGCCCCGGCTCTGGGGCCAACGTCCTGACTTTC

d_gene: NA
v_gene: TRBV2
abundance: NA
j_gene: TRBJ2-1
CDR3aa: CASSPSLPGSGTEQFF
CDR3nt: TGTGCCAGCAGTCCCAGCTTGCCGGGAAGCGGTACTGAGCAGTTCTTC

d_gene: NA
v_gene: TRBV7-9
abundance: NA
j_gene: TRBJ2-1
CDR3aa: CASSLGLAFNEQFF
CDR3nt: TGTGCCAGCAGCTTAGGTCTAGCTTTCAATGAGCAGTTCTTC

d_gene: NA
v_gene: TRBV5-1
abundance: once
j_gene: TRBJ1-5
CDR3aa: CASSLAPNDGNQPQHF
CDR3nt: TGCGCCAGCAGCTTGGCCCCTAACGATGGCAATCAGCCCCAGCATTTT

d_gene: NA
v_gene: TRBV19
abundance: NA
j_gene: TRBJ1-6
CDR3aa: CASIHPRGDSPLHF
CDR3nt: TGTGCCAGTATCCACCCCAGGGGAGATTCACCCCTCCACTTT

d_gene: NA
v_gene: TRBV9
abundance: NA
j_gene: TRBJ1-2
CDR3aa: CASSPGRGVYGYTF
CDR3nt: TGTGCCAGCAGCCCCGGGAGGGGAGTCTATGGCTACACCTTC

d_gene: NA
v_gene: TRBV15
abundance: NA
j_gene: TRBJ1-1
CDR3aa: CATSNLRNTEAFF
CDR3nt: TGTGCCACCAGCAACCTAAGGAACACTGAAGCTTTCTTT

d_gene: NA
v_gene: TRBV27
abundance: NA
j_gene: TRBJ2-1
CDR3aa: CASSGWGPLNEQFF
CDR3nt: TGTGCCAGCAGTGGATGGGGGCCCCTAAATGAGCAGTTCTTC

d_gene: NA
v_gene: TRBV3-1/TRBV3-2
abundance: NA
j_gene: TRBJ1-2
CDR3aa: CASSQDTGIYGYTF
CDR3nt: TGTGCCAGCAGCCAAGATACAGGGATCTATGGCTACACCTTC

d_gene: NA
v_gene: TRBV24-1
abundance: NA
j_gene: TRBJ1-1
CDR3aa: CATSEPGLPAFF
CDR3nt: TGTGCCACCAGTGAGCCGGGACTCCCGGCTTTCTTT

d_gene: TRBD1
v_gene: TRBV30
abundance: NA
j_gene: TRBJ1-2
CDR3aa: CAREAGGNGYTF
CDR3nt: TGTGCCCGGGAGGCAGGGGGCAATGGCTACACCTTC

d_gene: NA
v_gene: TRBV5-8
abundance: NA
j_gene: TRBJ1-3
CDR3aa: CASSYRVGNTIYF
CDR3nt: TGTGCCAGCAGCTACAGGGTTGGAAACACCATATATTTT

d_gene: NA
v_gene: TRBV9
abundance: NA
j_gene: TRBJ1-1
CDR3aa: CASSVIGGTEAFF
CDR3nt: TGTGCCAGCAGCGTAATCGGGGGCACTGAAGCTTTCTTT

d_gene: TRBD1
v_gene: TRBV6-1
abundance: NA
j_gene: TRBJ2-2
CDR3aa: CASSAFPDRANTGELFF
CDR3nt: TGTGCCAGCAGTGCCTTTCCCGACAGGGCGAACACCGGGGAGCTGTTTTTT

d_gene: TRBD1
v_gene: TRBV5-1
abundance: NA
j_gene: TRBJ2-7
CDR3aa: CASSLDRGDREQYF
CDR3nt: TGCGCCAGCAGCTTGGACAGGGGGGATCGCGAGCAGTACTTC

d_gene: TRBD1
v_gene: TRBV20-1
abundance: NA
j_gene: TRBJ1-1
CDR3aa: CSASGDRGLNTEAFF
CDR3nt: TGCAGTGCTAGTGGGGACAGGGGTTTGAACACTGAAGCTTTCTTT

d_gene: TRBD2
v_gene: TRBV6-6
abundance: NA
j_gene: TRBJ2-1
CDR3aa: CASSRLSGGAYEQFF
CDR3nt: TGTGCCAGCAGTAGGCTTAGCGGGGGGGCGTATGAGCAGTTCTTC

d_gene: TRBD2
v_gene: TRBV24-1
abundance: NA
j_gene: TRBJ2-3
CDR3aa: CATSDLQGLAADTQYF
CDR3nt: TGTGCCACCAGTGATTTGCAGGGACTAGCAGCAGATACGCAGTATTTT

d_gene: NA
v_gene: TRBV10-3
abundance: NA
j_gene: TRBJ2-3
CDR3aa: CAISEGRARGTDTQYF
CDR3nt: TGTGCCATCAGTGAAGGCAGGGCTCGAGGCACAGATACGCAGTATTTT

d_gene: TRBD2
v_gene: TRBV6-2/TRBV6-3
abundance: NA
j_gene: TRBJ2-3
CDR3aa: CASSYPSGGGTDTQYF
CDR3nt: TGTGCCAGCAGTTACCCCTCTGGGGGGGGCACAGATACGCAGTATTTT

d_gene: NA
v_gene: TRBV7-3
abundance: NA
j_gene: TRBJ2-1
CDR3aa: CASSPPGLDNEQFF
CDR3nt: TGTGCCAGCAGCCCGCCGGGACTTGACAATGAGCAGTTCTTC

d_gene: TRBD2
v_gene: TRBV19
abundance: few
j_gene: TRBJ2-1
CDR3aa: CASKRGALGDEQFF
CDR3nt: TGTGCCAGTAAGCGGGGGGCTCTTGGCGATGAGCAGTTCTTC

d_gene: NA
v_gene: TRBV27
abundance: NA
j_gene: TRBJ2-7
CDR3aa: CASSRAGWDEQYF
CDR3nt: TGTGCCAGCAGTCGGGCAGGGTGGGACGAGCAGTACTTC

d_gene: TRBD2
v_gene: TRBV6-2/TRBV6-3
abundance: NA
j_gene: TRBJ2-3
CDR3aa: CASSSTRTSGATDTQYF
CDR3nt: TGTGCCAGCAGTAGCACCCGGACTAGCGGGGCCACAGATACGCAGTATTTT

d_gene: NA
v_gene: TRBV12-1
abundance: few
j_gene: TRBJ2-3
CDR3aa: CASSSTLAGGRTDTQYF
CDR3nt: TGTGCCAGCAGCTCGACTCTAGCGGGGGGCCGCACAGATACGCAGTATTTT

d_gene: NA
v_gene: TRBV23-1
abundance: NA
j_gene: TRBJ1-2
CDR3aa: CASSQSGQGANYGYTF
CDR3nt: TGCGCCAGCAGTCAATCGGGTCAGGGTGCTAACTATGGCTACACCTTC

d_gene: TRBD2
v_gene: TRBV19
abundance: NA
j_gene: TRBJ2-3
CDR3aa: CASSIKGLAGGPGDTQYF
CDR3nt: TGTGCCAGTAGTATAAAAGGACTAGCGGGGGGGCCAGGTGATACGCAGTATTTT